The rows below give T cell receptor beta chains drawn from one sample of a study of T cell repertoires in cytomegalovirus infection. Each CDR3 protein is one row after TCRdb ran MiXCR on the reads. The table shows roughly 280,000 distinct CDR3 sequences, with less than 25% occurring only once. Their specific antigens are unknown. Here the sequenced sample was cultured PBMCs, taken from culture after CMV antigen stimulation. These receptors were taken from a human donor in good health (CMV status not recorded). Some clones in this sample may be carry-over from other donors' samples. CDR3s include the opening cysteine and the closing phenylalanine or tryptophan. D genes are given only for firm matches. Clone size is stated in some rows and not others, as once, few, many or a class when expanded.

abundance	v_gene	j_gene	d_gene	CDR3aa	CDR3nt
few	TRBV14	TRBJ1-1	TRBD1	CASSQDRVPPLNTEAFF	TGTGCCAGCAGCCAGGACAGGGTTCCACCACTAAACACTGAAGCTTTCTTT
few	TRBV7-9	TRBJ2-1	TRBD2	CASSLGMGSGSSYNEQFF	TGTGCCAGCAGCTTAGGAATGGGTAGCGGGAGCTCCTACAATGAGCAGTTCTTC
few	TRBV7-2	TRBJ1-4	NA	CASSLMEEKLFF	TGTGCCAGCAGCCTGATGGAAGAAAAACTGTTTTTT
many	TRBV13	TRBJ1-1	NA	CASSSRTNINEAFF	TGTGCCAGCAGCTCGCGGACAAATATAAATGAAGCTTTCTTT
few	TRBV7-3	TRBJ2-2	TRBD2	CASSSAGTSGRGELFF	TGTGCCAGCAGCTCCGCCGGGACTAGCGGGAGGGGGGAGCTGTTTTTT
NA	TRBV7-8	TRBJ2-1	NA	CASSLRWRGSSYNEQFF	TGTGCCAGCAGCTTGAGGTGGCGAGGGAGCTCCTACAATGAGCAGTTCTTC
NA	TRBV12-3/TRBV12-4	TRBJ1-6	NA	CASSSHGVDSPLHF	TGTGCCAGCAGTTCCCACGGGGTTGATTCACCCCTCCACTTT
many	TRBV7-2	TRBJ2-3	TRBD2	CASSTRLAGDTQYF	TGTGCCAGCAGCACGAGACTAGCGGGGGATACGCAGTATTTT
few	TRBV2	TRBJ2-5	TRBD2	CASSGGTSGKIAQETQYF	TGTGCCAGCAGTGGAGGGACTAGCGGGAAAATCGCGCAAGAGACCCAGTACTTC
NA	TRBV19	TRBJ1-2	TRBD1	CASSSTGSPAGYTF	TGTGCCAGTAGTTCGACAGGGTCCCCCGCGGGCTACACCTTC
NA	TRBV15	TRBJ1-4	NA	CATSRGGTGPTNEKLFF	TGTGCCACCAGCAGAGGGGGGACGGGCCCAACTAATGAAAAACTGTTTTTT
NA	TRBV7-9	TRBJ2-1	NA	CASSLVDRNEQFF	TGTGCCAGCAGCTTAGTGGATAGGAATGAGCAGTTCTTC
many	TRBV7-2	TRBJ2-1	NA	CASSLSIPPPNNEQFF	TGTGCCAGCAGCTTATCTATCCCTCCGCCGAACAATGAGCAGTTCTTC
NA	TRBV6-2/TRBV6-3	TRBJ2-1	TRBD2	CASSQGLARKQFF	TGTGCCAGCAGCCAGGGACTAGCGAGAAAGCAGTTCTTC
many	TRBV20-1	TRBJ2-1	NA	CSAPPKDNEQFF	TGCAGTGCGCCCCCAAAGGATAATGAGCAGTTCTTC
few	TRBV9	TRBJ2-3	NA	CASSDVGETDTQYF	TGTGCCAGCAGCGATGTTGGCGAGACAGATACGCAGTATTTT
few	TRBV4-1	TRBJ2-1	TRBD2	CASSPLTSGIFVEQFF	TGCGCCAGCAGCCCCTTGACTAGCGGGATCTTTGTTGAGCAGTTCTTC
many	TRBV7-9	TRBJ2-6	NA	CASLGESQVEAGANVLTF	TGTGCCAGCCTGGGGGAAAGTCAGGTGGAGGCTGGGGCCAACGTCCTGACTTTC
many	TRBV12-3/TRBV12-4	TRBJ2-5	NA	CASRPGGGVGTQYF	TGTGCCAGCAGACCAGGTGGGGGCGTCGGGACCCAGTACTTC
few	TRBV7-2	TRBJ2-1	NA	CASSWKGGASSYNEQFF	TGTGCCAGCAGCTGGAAGGGGGGGGCGAGCTCCTACAATGAGCAGTTCTTC
few	TRBV7-8	TRBJ2-1	TRBD2	CASRTPRLAGATYNEQFF	TGTGCCAGCAGAACCCCGAGACTAGCGGGAGCCACCTACAATGAGCAGTTCTTC
NA	TRBV27	TRBJ1-5	TRBD1	CASSYMGQGNQPQHF	TGTGCCAGCAGTTACATGGGACAGGGCAATCAGCCCCAGCATTTT
many	TRBV7-3	TRBJ1-1	TRBD1	CASSLDRGATEAFF	TGTGCCAGCAGCTTGGACAGGGGAGCGACTGAAGCTTTCTTT
NA	TRBV28	TRBJ1-1	TRBD1	CASSQLGTAGNTEAFF	TGTGCCAGCAGTCAACTCGGGACAGCGGGGAACACTGAAGCTTTCTTT
NA	TRBV24-1	TRBJ2-5	TRBD2	CATSDPGLAGVQETQYF	TGTGCCACCAGTGATCCAGGACTAGCGGGAGTGCAAGAGACCCAGTACTTC
NA	TRBV4-2	TRBJ2-1	TRBD2	CASSRFFTSGSYEQFF	TGTGCCAGCAGCCGGTTTTTCACTAGCGGGAGTTATGAGCAGTTCTTC
few	TRBV11-2	TRBJ2-3	TRBD2	CASARGRIFSAGGPSAADTQYF	TGTGCCAGTGCCCGGGGGCGAATTTTTTCGGCGGGAGGGCCTTCGGCGGCAGATACGCAGTATTTT
NA	TRBV5-4	TRBJ2-5	NA	CASSLIGPAQETQYF	TGTGCCAGCAGCTTGATCGGACCAGCCCAAGAGACCCAGTACTTC
NA	TRBV29-1	TRBJ2-2	NA	CSGHRASTGELFF	TGCAGCGGCCACAGGGCCTCCACCGGGGAGCTGTTTTTT
NA	TRBV15	TRBJ2-7	NA	CATSSREDEQYF	TGTGCCACCAGCAGCAGGGAGGACGAGCAGTACTTC
few	TRBV7-6	TRBJ2-2	NA	CARGPDRDTKAGELFF	TGTGCCAGGGGTCCCGACCGGGACACGAAGGCCGGGGAGCTGTTTTTT
few	TRBV6-2/TRBV6-3	TRBJ2-3	TRBD2	CASSYSNSGMRATDTQYF	TGTGCCAGCAGTTACTCGAACAGCGGGATGAGAGCCACAGATACGCAGTATTTT
NA	TRBV5-8	TRBJ1-5	NA	CASSFGVQGPIWPQHF	TGTGCCAGCAGCTTCGGGGTACAGGGACCAATTTGGCCCCAGCATTTT
many	TRBV7-9	TRBJ2-7	TRBD2	CASSSPNSGRPAMYEQYF	TGTGCCAGCAGCTCCCCAAATAGCGGGAGACCCGCGATGTACGAGCAGTACTTC
NA	TRBV5-5	TRBJ1-2	NA	CASSPLPVRADGTF	TGTGCCAGCAGCCCTTTGCCGGTGAGGGCGGATGGAACCTTC
NA	TRBV2	TRBJ2-3	NA	CASSQQLGANTQYF	TGTGCCAGCAGTCAACAACTGGGGGCTAATACGCAGTATTTT
NA	TRBV30	TRBJ2-1	TRBD2	CASPPASGRAHEQFF	TGTGCCAGTCCCCCGGCTAGCGGGAGGGCCCATGAGCAGTTCTTC
few	TRBV27	TRBJ2-5	TRBD2	CASSTRGGEETQYF	TGTGCCAGCAGTACCCGGGGGGGTGAAGAGACCCAGTACTTC
NA	TRBV19	TRBJ2-1	TRBD2	CASSITSSGSFYNEQFF	TGTGCCAGTAGTATTACCTCTAGCGGGAGCTTCTACAATGAGCAGTTCTTC
few	TRBV4-1	TRBJ1-2	NA	CASSQGGRHGYTF	TGCGCCAGCAGCCAAGGTGGAAGGCATGGCTACACCTTC
many	TRBV7-8	TRBJ2-1	NA	CASSARPGGWNEQFF	TGTGCCAGCAGCGCCCGCCCCGGGGGCTGGAATGAGCAGTTCTTC